What follows is one T cell receptor beta chain and its context. This entry is derived from a study of blood T cell repertoires in COVID-19. Method: immunoSEQ multiplex PCR; TCRdb's copy keeps in-frame clones and lacks some. The data show roughly 250,000 clones, around 89% seen once. Residents of about two dozen US areas, aged about 18 to 95 years, made up the participants. Participants' own reports of clinical history determined their cohort assignment. The TCR was taken from a woman aged 50 to 65 who had recovered from COVID-19. Source material: PBMCs or T cells enriched from blood (not recorded which).

In DNA form, the CDR3 reads TGTGCCAGCAGTACGGAACAGGACTATGGCTACACCTTC. Its protein product is CASSTEQDYGYTF. J is TRBJ1-2 and V is TRBV28, with D tentatively TRBD1 (5 bases). V lost 5 bases and J lost 3, with 10 bases in between. In germline, CDR1 is MDHEN, CDR2 SYDVKM. This CDR3 has 13 amino acids.